Presented here are 6 T cell receptor beta chains from one specimen sequenced in a study of cytomegalovirus exposure and HLA in healthy donors. Data came from immunoSEQ multiplex PCR; TCRdb stores just in-frame clones and leaves some out. The table shows 150,000 to 180,000 clones, with 86% occurring only once. The sequenced material came from PBMCs. These receptor sequences come from a man aged 18 to 29 in good health and CMV-seropositive.

J is TRBJ2-7 and V is TRBV4-3; D remains unclear. CDR3 length: 14 residues. Between the trimmed V and J ends, which lost 1 base and 0 bases, there was a span of 7 bases. Germline V gene lookup returns CDR1 LGHNA and CDR2 YSLEER. The CDR3 DNA is TGCGCCAGCAGCCAAGGACTTCCCTCCTACGAGCAGTACTTC. This encodes CASSQGLPSYEQYF.

This chain uses TRBV18 with TRBJ2-6; D is undetermined. In germline, CDR1 is KGHSH, CDR2 LQKENI. Trimming took off 5 bases at V and 2 bases at J, with 4 bases between the two ends. This CDR3 is 13 amino acids long. The CDR3 region is CASSSTGANVLTF. The DNA of the CDR3 is TGTGCCAGCTCATCAACTGGGGCCAACGTCCTGACTTTC.

The chain is built from TRBV4-2 and TRBJ2-1; 10 bases are a match to TRBD2. This CDR3 has 15 amino acids. Germline V CDR1 and CDR2: LGHNA, YNFKEQ. The V and J ends lost 7 bases and 3 bases, in that order; junction bases with no gene match: 6. The CDR3 nucleotides are TGTGCCAGCACCCTAGCGGGAGACCTCTACAATGAGCAGTTCTTC. The encoded protein is CASTLAGDLYNEQFF.

V and J are TRBV7-7 and TRBJ2-1; D remains unclear. Germline V CDR1 and CDR2: SSHAT, FNYEAQ (reference sequence). The CDR3 has 13 residues. Trimming left V 1 base short and J 8 bases short, with 9 bases between. The CDR3 DNA reads as TGTGCCAGCAGCTTAGTTGGCGGAGATGAGCAGTTCTTC. It translates to CASSLVGGDEQFF.

The gene calls are TRBV5-1 and TRBJ2-6; D remains ambiguous. Trimming cost V 0 bases and J 2 bases, with 6 bases left between them. Germline V gene sequence: CDR1 SGHRS, CDR2 YFSETQ. This CDR3 is 15 amino acids long. CDR3 sequence (DNA): TGCGCCAGCAGCTTGGTTGCAGCTGGGGCCAACGTCCTGACTTTC. Translated: CASSLVAAGANVLTF.

This chain uses TRBV30 with TRBJ2-2; the D gene is possibly TRBD1 (5 bases). Germline lookup yields CDR1 GTSNPN and CDR2 SVGIG (reference sequence). The V and J ends lost 5 bases and 7 bases respectively, with 17 bases between them. CDR3 length: 14 residues. The CDR3 bases are TGTGCCTGGCGACAGAACGATTTAATCGGGGAGCTGTTTTTT. As protein: CAWRQNDLIGELFF.